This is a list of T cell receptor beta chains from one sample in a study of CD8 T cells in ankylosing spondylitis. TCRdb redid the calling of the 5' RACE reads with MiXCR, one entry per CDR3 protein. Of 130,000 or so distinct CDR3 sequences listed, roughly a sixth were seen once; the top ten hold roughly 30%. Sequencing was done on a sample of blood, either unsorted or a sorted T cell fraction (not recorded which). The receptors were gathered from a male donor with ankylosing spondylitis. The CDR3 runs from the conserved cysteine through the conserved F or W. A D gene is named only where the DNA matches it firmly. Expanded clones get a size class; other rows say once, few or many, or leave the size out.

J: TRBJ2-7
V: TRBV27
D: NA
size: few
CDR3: CASSSVPGPTGQYF
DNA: TGTGCCAGCAGTTCAGTCCCGGGACCTACGGGGCAGTACTTC

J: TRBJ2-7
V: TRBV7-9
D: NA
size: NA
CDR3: CASSPSVRFPHEQYF
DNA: TGTGCCAGCAGCCCCTCGGTTCGGTTCCCCCACGAGCAGTACTTC

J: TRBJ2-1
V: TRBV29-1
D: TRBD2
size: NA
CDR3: CSVEGLAGVYDNEQFF
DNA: TGCAGCGTTGAAGGACTAGCGGGGGTTTACGACAATGAGCAGTTCTTC

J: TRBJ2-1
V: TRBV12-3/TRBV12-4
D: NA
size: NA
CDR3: CASSPGGGDEQFF
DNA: TGTGCCAGCAGCCCAGGAGGTGGGGATGAGCAGTTCTTC

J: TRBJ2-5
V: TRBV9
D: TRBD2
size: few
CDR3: CASSVSGAGETQYF
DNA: TGTGCCAGCAGCGTAAGCGGGGCGGGCGAGACCCAGTACTTC

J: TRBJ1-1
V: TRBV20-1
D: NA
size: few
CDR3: CSARYFGRDTEAFF
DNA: TGCAGTGCTAGGTATTTTGGACGGGACACTGAAGCTTTCTTT

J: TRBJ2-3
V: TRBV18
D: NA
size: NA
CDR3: CASSPYSTKGDTQYF
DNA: TGTGCCAGCTCACCATACAGCACCAAGGGAGATACGCAGTATTTT

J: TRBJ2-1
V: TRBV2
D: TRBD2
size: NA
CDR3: CASSGLAGVRSYNEQFF
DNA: TGTGCCAGCAGTGGACTAGCGGGAGTCCGTTCCTACAATGAGCAGTTCTTC

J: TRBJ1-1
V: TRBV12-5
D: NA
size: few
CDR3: CASGQGVNTEAFF
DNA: TGTGCTAGTGGTCAGGGAGTGAACACTGAAGCTTTCTTT

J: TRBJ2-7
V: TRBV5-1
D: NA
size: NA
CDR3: CASSLMVLTEPYEQYF
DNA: TGCGCCAGCAGCTTGATGGTGTTGACGGAACCCTACGAGCAGTACTTC

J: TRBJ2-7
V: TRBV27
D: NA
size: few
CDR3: CASSPRGAGEQYF
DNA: TGTGCCAGCAGCCCCAGGGGCGCGGGAGAGCAGTACTTC

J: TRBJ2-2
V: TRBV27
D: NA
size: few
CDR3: CASNGGANTGELFF
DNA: TGTGCCAGCAACGGGGGAGCGAACACCGGGGAGCTGTTTTTT

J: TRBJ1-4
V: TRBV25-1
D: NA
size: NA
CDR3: CASSEYYGFADEKLFF
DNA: TGTGCCAGCAGTGAATATTACGGCTTTGCCGATGAAAAACTGTTTTTT

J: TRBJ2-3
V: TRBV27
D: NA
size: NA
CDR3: CASSRSDTQYF
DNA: TGTGCCAGCAGTCGATCAGATACGCAGTATTTT

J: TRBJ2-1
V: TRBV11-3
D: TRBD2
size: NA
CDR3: CASSLGLTSGILNEQFF
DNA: TGTGCCAGCAGCTTAGGCCTGACTAGCGGGATTCTCAATGAGCAGTTCTTC

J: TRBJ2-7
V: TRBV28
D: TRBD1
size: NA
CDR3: CASTNRGEIYEQYF
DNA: TGTGCCAGCACCAACAGGGGGGAGATCTACGAGCAGTACTTC

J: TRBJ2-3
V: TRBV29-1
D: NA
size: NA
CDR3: CSVEMMGPKPGDTQYF
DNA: TGCAGCGTTGAAATGATGGGCCCTAAACCGGGAGATACGCAGTATTTT

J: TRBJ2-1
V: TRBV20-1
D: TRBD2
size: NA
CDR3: CSAREGTSGTSYNEQFF
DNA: TGCAGTGCTAGAGAGGGGACTAGCGGGACGTCCTACAATGAGCAGTTCTTC

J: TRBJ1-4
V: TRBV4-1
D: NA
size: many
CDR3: CASSQGTATNEKLFF
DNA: TGCGCCAGCAGCCAAGGGACAGCAACTAATGAAAAACTGTTTTTT

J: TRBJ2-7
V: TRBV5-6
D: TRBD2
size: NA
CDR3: CASSLETSGRAYSHEQYF
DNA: TGTGCCAGCAGCTTGGAAACTAGCGGGAGGGCCTATTCCCACGAGCAGTACTTC

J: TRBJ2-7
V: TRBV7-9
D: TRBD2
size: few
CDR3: CASSRLAGGPGYEQYF
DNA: TGTGCCAGCAGCCGACTAGCGGGAGGGCCCGGCTACGAGCAGTACTTC

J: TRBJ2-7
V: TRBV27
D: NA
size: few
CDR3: CASSSGAVSYEQYF
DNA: TGTGCCAGCAGTTCGGGCGCGGTATCCTACGAGCAGTACTTC

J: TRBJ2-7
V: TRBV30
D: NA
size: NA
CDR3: CAYRDTTYEQYF
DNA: TGTGCCTACCGGGACACAACCTACGAGCAGTACTTC

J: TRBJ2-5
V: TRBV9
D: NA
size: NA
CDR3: CASSVEDGPGETQYF
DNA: TGTGCCAGCAGCGTAGAAGACGGGCCAGGGGAGACCCAGTACTTC

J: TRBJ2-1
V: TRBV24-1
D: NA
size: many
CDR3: CATSDSWGGSSYNEQFF
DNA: TGTGCCACCAGTGATTCATGGGGCGGTAGCTCCTACAATGAGCAGTTCTTC

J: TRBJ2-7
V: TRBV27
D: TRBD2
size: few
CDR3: CASSLTSGIYEQYF
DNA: TGTGCCAGCAGCCTGACTAGCGGGATCTACGAGCAGTACTTC

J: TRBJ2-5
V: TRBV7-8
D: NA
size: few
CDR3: CASSWPGVPETQYF
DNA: TGTGCCAGCAGCTGGCCAGGGGTCCCAGAGACCCAGTACTTC

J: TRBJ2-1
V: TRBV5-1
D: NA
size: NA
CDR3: CASSLRALGVWEQFF
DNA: TGCGCCAGCAGCTTAAGGGCCCTTGGCGTATGGGAGCAGTTCTTC

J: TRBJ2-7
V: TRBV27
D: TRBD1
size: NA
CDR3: CASSLQTGGYEQYF
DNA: TGTGCCAGCAGTCTACAGACAGGGGGCTACGAGCAGTACTTC

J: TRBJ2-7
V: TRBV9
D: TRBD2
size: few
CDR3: CASSAGTSGFYEQYF
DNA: TGTGCCAGCAGCGCAGGGACTAGCGGGTTCTACGAGCAGTACTTC

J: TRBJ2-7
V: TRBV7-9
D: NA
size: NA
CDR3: CASRENGGAEQYF
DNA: TGTGCCAGCAGGGAGAATGGGGGGGCCGAGCAGTACTTC

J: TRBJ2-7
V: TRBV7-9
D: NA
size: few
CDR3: CASSLALGESSYEQYF
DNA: TGTGCCAGCAGCTTAGCGCTGGGGGAAAGCTCCTACGAGCAGTACTTC

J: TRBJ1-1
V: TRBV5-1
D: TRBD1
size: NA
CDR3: CASSPRTGAGSEAFF
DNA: TGCGCCAGCAGCCCACGGACAGGAGCCGGGTCTGAAGCTTTCTTT

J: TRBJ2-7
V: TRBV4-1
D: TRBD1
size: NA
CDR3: CASRPRYGTGVEQYF
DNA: TGCGCCAGCAGGCCAAGATATGGGACAGGGGTCGAGCAGTACTTC

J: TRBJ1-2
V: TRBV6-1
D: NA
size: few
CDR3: CASGDWTDNYGYTF
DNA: TGTGCCAGCGGGGACTGGACGGATAACTATGGCTACACCTTC

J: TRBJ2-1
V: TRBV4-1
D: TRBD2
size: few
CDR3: CASSQDSGRHNEQFF
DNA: TGCGCCAGCAGCCAAGATAGCGGGAGACACAATGAGCAGTTCTTC

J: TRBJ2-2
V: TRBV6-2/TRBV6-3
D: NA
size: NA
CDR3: CASSYDYTGELFF
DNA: TGTGCCAGCAGTTATGACTACACCGGGGAGCTGTTTTTT

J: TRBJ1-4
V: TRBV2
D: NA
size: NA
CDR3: CASEVTGIDNEKLFF
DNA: TGTGCCAGTGAGGTAACAGGAATCGACAATGAAAAACTGTTTTTT

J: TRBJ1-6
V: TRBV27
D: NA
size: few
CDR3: CASSPQRTALFPPLHF
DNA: TGTGCCAGCAGTCCCCAACGGACCGCGCTATTCCCCCCCCTCCACTTT

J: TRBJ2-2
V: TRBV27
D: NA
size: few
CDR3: CASSLGLGELFF
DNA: TGTGCCAGCAGTTTAGGACTCGGGGAGCTGTTTTTT

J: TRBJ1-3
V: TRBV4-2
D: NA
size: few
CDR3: CASSQDKGTGNTIYF
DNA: TGTGCCAGCAGCCAAGATAAGGGGACTGGAAACACCATATATTTT

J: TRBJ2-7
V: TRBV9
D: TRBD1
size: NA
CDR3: CASSFRQGYEQYF
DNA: TGTGCCAGCAGCTTCCGACAGGGCTACGAGCAGTACTTC

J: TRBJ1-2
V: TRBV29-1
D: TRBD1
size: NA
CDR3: CSVEASGTGYTNYGYTF
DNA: TGCAGCGTTGAGGCGAGCGGGACAGGTTATACTAACTATGGCTACACCTTC

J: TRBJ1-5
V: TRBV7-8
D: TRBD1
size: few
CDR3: CASSQDRGRQPQHF
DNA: TGTGCCAGCAGCCAAGACAGGGGGCGGCAGCCCCAGCATTTT